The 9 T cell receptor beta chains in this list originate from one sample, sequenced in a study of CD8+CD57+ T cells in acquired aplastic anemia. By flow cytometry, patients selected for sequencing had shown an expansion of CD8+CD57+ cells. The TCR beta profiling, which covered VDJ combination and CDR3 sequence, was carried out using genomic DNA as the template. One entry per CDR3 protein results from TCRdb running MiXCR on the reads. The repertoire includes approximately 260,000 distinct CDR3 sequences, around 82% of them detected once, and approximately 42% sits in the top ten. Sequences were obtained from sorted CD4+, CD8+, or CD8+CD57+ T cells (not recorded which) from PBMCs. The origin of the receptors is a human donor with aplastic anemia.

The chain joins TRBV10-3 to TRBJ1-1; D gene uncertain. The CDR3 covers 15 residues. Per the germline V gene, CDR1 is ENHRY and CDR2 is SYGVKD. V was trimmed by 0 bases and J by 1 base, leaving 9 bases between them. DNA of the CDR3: TGTGCCATCAGTGAGTCGCTGGACGAGAACACTGAAGCTTTCTTT. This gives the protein CAISESLDENTEAFF.

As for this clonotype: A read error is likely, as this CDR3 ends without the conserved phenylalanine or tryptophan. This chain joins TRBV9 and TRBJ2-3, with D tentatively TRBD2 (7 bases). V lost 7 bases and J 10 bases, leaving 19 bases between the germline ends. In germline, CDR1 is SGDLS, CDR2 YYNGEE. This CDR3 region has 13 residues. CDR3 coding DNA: TGTGCCAGCGGGGACGGGGGGACAAATCCGCAGTATGTT. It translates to CASGDGGTNPQYV.

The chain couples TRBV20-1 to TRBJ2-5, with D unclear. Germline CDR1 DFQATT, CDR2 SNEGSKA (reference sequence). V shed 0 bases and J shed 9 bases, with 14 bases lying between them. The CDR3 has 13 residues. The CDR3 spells CSARDRRNPSQYF. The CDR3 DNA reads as TGCAGTGCTAGAGACCGACGAAACCCTTCCCAGTACTTC.

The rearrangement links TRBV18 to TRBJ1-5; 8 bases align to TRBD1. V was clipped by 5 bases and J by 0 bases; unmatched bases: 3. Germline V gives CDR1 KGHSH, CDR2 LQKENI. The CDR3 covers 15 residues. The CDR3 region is CASSADRGSNQPQHF. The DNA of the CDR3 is TGTGCCAGCTCAGCCGACAGGGGTAGCAATCAGCCCCAGCATTTT.

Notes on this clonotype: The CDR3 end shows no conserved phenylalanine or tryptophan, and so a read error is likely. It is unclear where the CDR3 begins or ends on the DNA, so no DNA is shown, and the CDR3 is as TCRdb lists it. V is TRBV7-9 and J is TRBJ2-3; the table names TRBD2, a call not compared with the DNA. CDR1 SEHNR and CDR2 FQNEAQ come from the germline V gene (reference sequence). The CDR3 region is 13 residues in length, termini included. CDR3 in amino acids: CASSLVPAELQFG.

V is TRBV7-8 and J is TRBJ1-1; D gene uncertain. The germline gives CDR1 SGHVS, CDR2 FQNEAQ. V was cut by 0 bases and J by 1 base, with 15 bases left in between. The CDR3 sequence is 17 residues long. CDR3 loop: CASSLAGGEGQNTEAFF. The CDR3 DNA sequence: TGTGCCAGCAGCTTAGCGGGCGGTGAGGGTCAGAACACTGAAGCTTTCTTT.

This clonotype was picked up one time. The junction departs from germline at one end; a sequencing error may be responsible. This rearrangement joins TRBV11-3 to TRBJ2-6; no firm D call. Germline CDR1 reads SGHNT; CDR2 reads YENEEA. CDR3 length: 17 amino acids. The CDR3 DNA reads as TGTGCCAGCAGCCTAGATAGAACCCCCTCTGGGGCCAACGTCCTGACTTTC. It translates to CASSLDRTPSGANVLTF.

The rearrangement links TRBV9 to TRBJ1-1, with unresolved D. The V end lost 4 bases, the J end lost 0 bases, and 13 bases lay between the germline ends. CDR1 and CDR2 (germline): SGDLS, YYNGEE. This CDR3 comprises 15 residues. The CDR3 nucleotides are TGTGCCAGCAGCCGCACAGCGAATATGAACACTGAAGCTTTCTTT. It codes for CASSRTANMNTEAFF.

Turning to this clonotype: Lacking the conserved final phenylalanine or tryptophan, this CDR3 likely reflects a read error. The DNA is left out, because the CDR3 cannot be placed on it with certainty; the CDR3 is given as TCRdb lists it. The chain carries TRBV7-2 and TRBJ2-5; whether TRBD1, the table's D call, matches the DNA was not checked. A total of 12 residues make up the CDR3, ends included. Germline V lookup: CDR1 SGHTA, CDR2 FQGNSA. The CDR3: CASSAVAKGGYY.